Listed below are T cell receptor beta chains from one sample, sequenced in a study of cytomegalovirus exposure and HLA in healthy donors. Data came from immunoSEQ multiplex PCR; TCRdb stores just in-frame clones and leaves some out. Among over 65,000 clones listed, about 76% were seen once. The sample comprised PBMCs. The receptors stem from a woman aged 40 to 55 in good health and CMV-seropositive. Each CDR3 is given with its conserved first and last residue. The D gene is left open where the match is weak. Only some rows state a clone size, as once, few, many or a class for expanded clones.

cdr3_aa: CASSLTSGHTGELFF
clone_size: NA
d_call: TRBD2
v_call: TRBV28

cdr3_aa: CASSFGDRRTDTQYF
clone_size: NA
d_call: TRBD1
v_call: TRBV28

cdr3_aa: CASSYGGADEKLFF
clone_size: NA
d_call: NA
v_call: TRBV6-5

cdr3_aa: CASTSPTSSGGSTDTQYF
clone_size: NA
d_call: NA
v_call: TRBV21-1

cdr3_aa: CASSLGFGAGALQETQYF
clone_size: NA
d_call: TRBD2
v_call: TRBV5-1

cdr3_aa: CASSGRRDFGYTF
clone_size: NA
d_call: NA
v_call: TRBV7-9

cdr3_aa: CASRTLDRPYNSPLHF
clone_size: NA
d_call: TRBD1
v_call: TRBV27

cdr3_aa: CSVELQGLGTEAFF
clone_size: NA
d_call: NA
v_call: TRBV29-1

cdr3_aa: CASSQGGGYTF
clone_size: few
d_call: TRBD1
v_call: TRBV25-1

cdr3_aa: CASTPGQGWEAFF
clone_size: NA
d_call: TRBD1
v_call: TRBV6-1

cdr3_aa: CATSRDRQATGELFF
clone_size: once
d_call: NA
v_call: TRBV15

cdr3_aa: CSVEPAGGTYEQYF
clone_size: NA
d_call: TRBD2
v_call: TRBV29-1

cdr3_aa: CASSENRNQPQHF
clone_size: NA
d_call: NA
v_call: TRBV6-1

cdr3_aa: CASRPLGASTDTQYF
clone_size: NA
d_call: NA
v_call: TRBV27

cdr3_aa: CASSPRTGYNEQFF
clone_size: NA
d_call: TRBD1
v_call: TRBV9

cdr3_aa: CASSLAGTRVGTQYF
clone_size: NA
d_call: NA
v_call: TRBV28

cdr3_aa: CASSLAGGAAFF
clone_size: NA
d_call: NA
v_call: TRBV7-9

cdr3_aa: CASSPPRGLRGYTF
clone_size: NA
d_call: TRBD1
v_call: TRBV7-9

cdr3_aa: CASSFGGGTEAFF
clone_size: NA
d_call: NA
v_call: TRBV27

cdr3_aa: CASSSVQGAAYEQYF
clone_size: NA
d_call: TRBD1
v_call: TRBV19

cdr3_aa: CASSQGVAGVTDTQYF
clone_size: NA
d_call: TRBD2
v_call: TRBV4-3

cdr3_aa: CASIRGVIDQAFF
clone_size: NA
d_call: NA
v_call: TRBV28

cdr3_aa: CASSEPTSPRELFF
clone_size: NA
d_call: NA
v_call: TRBV5-1

cdr3_aa: CASSSRTGSDTQYF
clone_size: once
d_call: TRBD1
v_call: TRBV11-2

cdr3_aa: CASSLIREGEQYF
clone_size: NA
d_call: NA
v_call: TRBV5-1

cdr3_aa: CASSLPGTGPYF
clone_size: NA
d_call: TRBD1
v_call: TRBV28

cdr3_aa: CAAASADTQYF
clone_size: NA
d_call: NA
v_call: TRBV7-6

cdr3_aa: CSARDLNGAHF
clone_size: NA
d_call: NA
v_call: TRBV20-1

cdr3_aa: CASSPGQGALGGEKLFF
clone_size: once
d_call: TRBD1
v_call: TRBV7-9

cdr3_aa: CASSIVGRHTYGYTF
clone_size: NA
d_call: NA
v_call: TRBV19

cdr3_aa: CASSLTGLSVYEQYF
clone_size: NA
d_call: NA
v_call: TRBV7-8

cdr3_aa: CASKILTGDKITPSPSAQYF
clone_size: NA
d_call: TRBD1
v_call: TRBV6-7

cdr3_aa: CASSWQGGDTEAFF
clone_size: NA
d_call: NA
v_call: TRBV5-1

cdr3_aa: CATSRERYSNQPQHF
clone_size: NA
d_call: NA
v_call: TRBV15

cdr3_aa: CSVEDGGRGRRETQYF
clone_size: NA
d_call: TRBD1
v_call: TRBV29-1

cdr3_aa: CASSVYLADNEQFF
clone_size: NA
d_call: TRBD2
v_call: TRBV9

cdr3_aa: CASSAGVVQETQYF
clone_size: NA
d_call: NA
v_call: TRBV5-4

cdr3_aa: CASSSKGAYGYTF
clone_size: NA
d_call: TRBD1
v_call: TRBV28

cdr3_aa: CASSFGGTVEAFF
clone_size: NA
d_call: NA
v_call: TRBV27

cdr3_aa: CASRDAGFLEQFF
clone_size: NA
d_call: NA
v_call: TRBV6-1

cdr3_aa: CASSTITVGGYTF
clone_size: once
d_call: NA
v_call: TRBV5-6